The 12 T cell receptor beta chains reported below all come from one sample, sequenced in a study of post-analysis software for immune sequencing data. Antigen specificity for these receptors is unknown. Broader study findings: Compared with controls, patients had more of 4 to 6 TRBV segments, including TRBV5-6, TRBV5-1 and TRBV20-1.

Every TCR beta cDNA library bore unique molecular identifiers. TCRdb re-analysed the PCR reads in MiXCR, keeping a single row per CDR3 protein. The top ten hold around an eighth of the sample, which has a few hundred thousand distinct CDR3 sequences, roughly 45% seen once. The sequenced sample was blood. The receptors here all came from a girl aged 5-17 years with multiple sclerosis.

This clonotype has just a few counts. This CDR3 reads CASSPTPGTGGNNEQFF. The CDR3 nucleotides read TGTGCCAGCAGCCCCACCCCCGGGACAGGGGGCAACAATGAGCAGTTCTTC. This rearrangement joins TRBV11-1 to TRBJ2-1, with 12 bases matching TRBD1. Germline trimming cut 5 bases from V and 5 bases from J; bases unmatched to any gene: 10. Germline V gene lookup returns CDR1 SGHAT and CDR2 FQDESV (reference sequence). CDR3 size: 17 residues.

A few counts support this clonotype. This chain links TRBV4-3 with TRBJ2-7; 13 nucleotides align to TRBD2. This CDR3 comprises 16 residues. The V and J ends lost 2 bases and 2 bases, in that order; junction bases with no gene match: 3. Germline CDR1 LGHNA, CDR2 YSLEER. CDR3 loop: CASSQITSGRAYEQYF. As DNA, the CDR3 is TGCGCCAGCAGCCAAATTACTAGCGGGAGGGCCTACGAGCAGTACTTC.

This clonotype was seen at least ten times. The chain combines TRBV24-1 with TRBJ2-7, with 7 bases lining up with TRBD1. V trimming: 9 bases; J trimming: 9 bases; junction bases outside the gene matches: 7. The CDR3 sequence is 11 residues long. CDR1 KGHDR and CDR2 SFDVKD come from the germline V gene. The CDR3 sequence is CATEVGTVQYF. The CDR3 DNA follows: TGTGCCACCGAAGTCGGGACAGTGCAGTACTTC.

This clonotype was counted ten times or more. The CDR3 is CASSLGAEETQYF. CDR3 sequence (DNA): TGTGCCAGCAGCTTAGGGGCAGAAGAGACCCAGTACTTC. The chain carries TRBV7-2 and TRBJ2-5; D is unresolved. CDR1 and CDR2 (germline): SGHTA, FQGNSA. The CDR3 totals 13 residues. The V gene lost 1 base and the J gene lost 3 bases, with 6 bases spanning the gap.

This clonotype was seen only a few times. The V call is TRBV11-2, the J call TRBJ2-1, with TRBD1 identical over 7 bases. The CDR3 length is 15 residues. Trimming at V came to 3 bases and at J to 7 bases, leaving 9 bases not matched to a gene. Germline CDR1 reads SGHAT; CDR2 reads FQNNGV. CDR3 residues: CASSFSGQTRNEQFF. Written as DNA, the CDR3 is TGTGCCAGCAGCTTTTCGGGACAGACAAGGAATGAGCAGTTCTTC.

The genes are TRBV7-2 and TRBJ2-7; a weak D match, TRBD2 (7 bases). CDR1 and CDR2 from the germline V gene are SGHTA and FQGNSA. Trimming removed 4 bases from V and 3 bases from J, with 16 bases in between. The CDR3 loop spans 15 amino acids. Here the CDR3 reads CASSSPPGGYYEQYF. DNA for the CDR3: TGTGCCAGCAGCTCCCCACCGGGGGGCTACTACGAGCAGTACTTC.

V usage is TRBV6-2 or TRBV6-3 and J usage is TRBJ2-5; TRBD2 aligns across 7 bases. V lost 4 bases, J lost 11 bases, and 19 bases stayed unmatched. Germline CDR1 MNHEY, CDR2 SVGEGT. This CDR3 has 16 residues. The CDR3 DNA sequence: TGTGCCAGCAGTTTGCCCGGCGGGAGCTCCTACAATGAGCAGTACTTC. Amino acids: CASSLPGGSSYNEQYF.

The chain recombines TRBV6-6 with TRBJ2-7; possible D gene TRBD1, 8 bases. The tail of the sequence fits TRBJ2-4 better, so the J call may be wrong. Germline V gives CDR1 MNHNY, CDR2 SVGAGI (reference sequence). CDR3 length: 13 residues. The CDR3 sequence is CASRHRGGDIQYF. In DNA, the CDR3 is TGTGCCAGCAGGCACAGGGGGGGGGACATTCAGTACTTC.

V and J are TRBV6-2 or TRBV6-3 and TRBJ2-7; 7 nucleotides match TRBD1. The ends lost 3 bases at V and 0 bases at J; junction bases unmatched: 5. Germline V gene lookup returns CDR1 MNHEY and CDR2 SVGEGT. The length of the CDR3 is 15 residues. The CDR3: CASSYPRDSSYEQYF. In DNA, the CDR3 is TGTGCCAGCAGTTATCCCCGGGACAGCTCCTACGAGCAGTACTTC.

V and J are TRBV7-2 and TRBJ2-7; D gene unclear. Germline V CDR1 and CDR2: SGHTA, FQGNSA. V lost 4 bases, J lost 2 bases, and 9 bases lay in between. CDR3 length: 13 residues. The CDR3 protein is CASSSNYPYEQYF. The CDR3 DNA reads as TGTGCCAGCAGCTCCAACTACCCCTACGAGCAGTACTTC.

This chain connects TRBV24-1 to TRBJ1-3; D not certain. Germline V lookup: CDR1 KGHDR, CDR2 SFDVKD. Trimming removed 8 bases at V and 2 bases at J, with 6 bases between. The CDR3 loop spans 12 amino acids. In DNA form, the CDR3 reads TGTGCCACCATGTCACCTGGAAACACCATATATTTT. This codes for CATMSPGNTIYF.

The chain couples TRBV5-5 to TRBJ1-2; D call uncertain. Trimming took 0 bases from V and 2 from J, leaving 8 bases between them. Germline V gene sequence: CDR1 SGHKS, CDR2 YYEKEE (reference sequence). CDR3 length: 14 residues. CDR3 DNA: TGTGCCAGCAGCTTGGCGGGAAACAACTATGGCTACACCTTC. This sequence encodes CASSLAGNNYGYTF.